This TCR beta chain emerged from a study of neoadjuvant anti-PD-1 for oral cavity cancer. No culture or expansion preceded analysis of these blood cells. V lost 6 bases and J lost 1; bases outside the gene matches: 9. The germline V gene has CDR1 SGHNT and CDR2 YYREEE (reference sequence). The CDR3 totals 16 residues. The table came from immunoSEQ multiplex PCR; TCRdb's copy has only in-frame clones and leaves some out. The sample includes 18,000 or so clones, around 72% of them seen just once. The clonotype originates from a person between 35 and 79 years old with oral cavity squamous cell carcinoma. The sequencing here drew on PBMCs, taken before nivolumab (anti-PD-1) treatment. The V and J genes are TRBV5-4 and TRBJ1-1; TRBD1 matches at 10 bases. The CDR3, as DNA: TGTGCCAGCACCGGGACAGGGGTCTCCCCGAACACTGAAGCTTTCTTT. As protein: CASTGTGVSPNTEAFF.